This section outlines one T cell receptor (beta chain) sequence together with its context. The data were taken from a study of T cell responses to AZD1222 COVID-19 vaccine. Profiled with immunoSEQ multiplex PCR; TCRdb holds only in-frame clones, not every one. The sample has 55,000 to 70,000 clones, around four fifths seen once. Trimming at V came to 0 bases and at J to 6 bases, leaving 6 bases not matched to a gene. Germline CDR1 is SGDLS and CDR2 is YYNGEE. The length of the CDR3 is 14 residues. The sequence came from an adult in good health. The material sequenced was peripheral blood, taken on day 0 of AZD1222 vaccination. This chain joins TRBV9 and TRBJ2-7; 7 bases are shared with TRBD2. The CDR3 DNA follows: TGTGCCAGCAGCGTAGGTGGTCTAGCGGTCGAGCAGTACTTC. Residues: CASSVGGLAVEQYF.